The clone carrying this TCR beta chain has only a few counts. Antigen unknown. The record originates from a study of cytomegalovirus exposure and HLA in healthy donors. Use of 60 Vbeta and 13 Jbeta primers characterized the PCR. The data were produced by immunoSEQ multiplex PCR, yet TCRdb's version contains in-frame clones alone and is incomplete. This sample carries about 130,000 clones, about 80% of them seen once, and the ten largest clones take 2% to 3%. Study conclusions and caveats: An assumption of roughly uniform sequencing depth across donors underlay the presence/absence analyses. In a later analysis, V- and J-gene trimming of beta chains associated with a DCLRE1C missense variant, replicated independently. Solely CMV serostatus was available to characterize immune exposure. Previously analyzed data showed that most TCR beta V segments were productive at a frequency of about 87% or about 30%.

The CDR3 spans 14 residues. V gave up 3 bases and J gave up 13 bases; unmatched junction bases: 12. Germline CDR1 and CDR2: MNHEY and SMNVEV (reference sequence). The TCR originated in a man aged 25 to 40 in good health and CMV-seronegative. V usage is TRBV27 and J usage is TRBJ2-1, with 7 positions matching TRBD2. Sequencing used PBMCs. CDR3 sequence reads: CASSFKPDSGGQFF. DNA for the CDR3: TGTGCCAGCAGTTTCAAACCTGACTCGGGGGGACAGTTCTTC.